The T cell receptor beta chain under discussion was sequenced for a study of T cell responses to AZD1222 COVID-19 vaccine. V shed 8 bases and J shed 10 bases, with 15 bases lying between them. Germline V gene lookup returns CDR1 MNHEY and CDR2 SMNVEV (reference sequence). CDR3 size: 13 residues. Regarding the study as a whole: CD4 TCRs associated with vaccination spanned spike, dominating at 160-218 and 743-854. Scientists sampled the repertoires only once the peak T cell response had passed. Seropositivity was recorded at baseline in only a handful of AZD1222 recipients. Nearly half of unique spike-specific TCRs reportedly avoided B.1.351 and B.1.1.7 mutated regions.

TCRdb's copy holds only in-frame clones and misses some; the assay was immunoSEQ multiplex PCR. Here the sample spans some 120,000 clones, roughly 90% being singletons. Details on this clone: Its cognate antigen is unknown.

The chain couples TRBV27 to TRBJ1-6; D might be TRBD1 (6 bases). This sequence originates from an adult in good health. This specimen consisted of peripheral blood, obtained on day 0 of AZD1222 vaccination. CDR3 residues: CASRLGQQSPLHF. For the CDR3, the DNA is TGTGCCAGCCGCCTGGGACAACAATCACCCCTCCACTTT.